The TCR beta chain under discussion was sequenced for a study of post-analysis software for immune sequencing data. V lost 6 bases to trimming and J lost 3 bases, with 11 bases between them. The CDR3 loop spans 13 amino acids. The V gene's germline CDR1 is MNHEY and CDR2 SVGAGI. The authors incorporated unique molecular identifiers into the TCR beta cDNA libraries. TCRdb independently ran MiXCR on the PCR reads; one entry per CDR3 protein. Altogether hundreds of thousands of distinct CDR3 sequences are present, roughly three fifths being singletons, with the ten largest covering over 9%. Study observations and caveats: Higher frequency in patients than in controls was seen for about five TRBV segments, with TRBV5-6, TRBV5-1 and TRBV20-1 among them.

In the case of this clonotype: Antigen: not known.

The gene calls are TRBV6-5 and TRBJ1-2; D call uncertain. This receptor was taken from a girl under 10 years old with multiple sclerosis. Input material: blood. The CDR3 sequence: CASSFGVYYGYTF. For the CDR3, the DNA is TGTGCCAGCAGCTTCGGTGTTTACTATGGCTACACCTTC.